These 5 T cell receptor beta chains were all obtained from the same sample, sequenced in a study of blood T cell repertoires in COVID-19. The assay was immunoSEQ multiplex PCR, and TCRdb's table has in-frame clones only and misses some. The table records some 250,000 clones, roughly 90% of them present only once. The sequenced sample was PBMCs or T cells enriched from blood (not recorded which). Every receptor here comes from a man aged 40-55 years who had recovered from COVID-19.

The chain combines TRBV19 with TRBJ1-2; possible D gene TRBD1, 5 bases. The V gene lost 7 bases and the J gene lost 2 bases, with 14 bases spanning the gap. The CDR3 totals 14 residues. In germline, CDR1 is LNHDA, CDR2 SQIVND (reference sequence). CDR3 residues: CASNLGGANYGYTF. In nucleotides, the CDR3 is TGTGCCAGTAACCTAGGCGGGGCCAACTATGGCTACACCTTC.

The gene calls are TRBV29-1 and TRBJ1-6; 12 nucleotides agree with TRBD1. Per the germline V gene, CDR1 is SQVTM and CDR2 is ANQGSEA. The CDR3 spans 13 residues. V dropped 6 bases and J dropped 7; count of bases not matched to a gene: 1. CDR3 protein: CSVGTGGNSPLHF. CDR3 bases: TGCAGCGTAGGGACAGGGGGCAATTCACCCCTCCACTTT.

The CDR3 bases are TGCGCCAGCAGCTTTCAAGCGGGAGTCCGGACCGGGGAGCTGTTTTTT. Protein: CASSFQAGVRTGELFF. The chain combines TRBV5-1 with TRBJ2-2; TRBD2 matches 8 bases. Germline V lookup: CDR1 SGHRS, CDR2 YFSETQ. V shed 2 bases, J shed 5 bases, and the junction held 8 bases outside the gene matches. This CDR3 is 16 amino acids long.

This chain connects TRBV4-2 to TRBJ2-1; 11 bases align to TRBD2. The trim removed 2 bases at V and 2 bases at J, leaving 8 bases unmatched. Germline V gene sequence: CDR1 LGHNA, CDR2 YNFKEQ. The CDR3 contains 18 residues. The CDR3 region has the DNA TGTGCCAGCAGCCAAACTACGATAGCGGGAGGGCCCTACAATGAGCAGTTCTTC. This encodes CASSQTTIAGGPYNEQFF.

The rearrangement links TRBV2 to TRBJ2-7; possible D gene TRBD1, 6 bases. Germline CDR1 and CDR2: SNHLY and FYNNEI. The CDR3 sequence is 15 residues long. V lost 2 bases, J lost 1 base, and 12 bases lay in between. CDR3 in amino acids: CASSERSGVSYEQYF. CDR3 coding DNA: TGTGCCAGCAGTGAAAGGTCAGGGGTGTCCTACGAGCAGTACTTC.